The 13 T cell receptor beta chains presented below share a single source sample, sequenced in a study of T cell responses to AZD1222 COVID-19 vaccine. Here immunoSEQ multiplex PCR was the method, and the copy in TCRdb shows in-frame clones only, minus some. The sample has 100,000 to 150,000 clones; 90% are singletons. The source material was peripheral blood, sampled on day 0 of AZD1222 vaccination. The source of these receptors is an adult in good health.

The chain couples TRBV12-3 or TRBV12-4 to TRBJ1-6; weak D call: TRBD1 (5 bases). This CDR3 region has 13 residues. V shed 6 bases and J shed 7 bases, with 10 bases lying between them. The CDR3 protein is CASRPDRNSPLHF. In DNA, the CDR3 is TGTGCCAGCAGACCCGACAGAAATTCACCCCTCCACTTT.

V usage is TRBV12-3 or TRBV12-4 and J usage is TRBJ2-3, with D perhaps matching TRBD2 (6 bases). The ends were cut back, 1 base at V and 11 bases at J, with 10 bases in the middle. The CDR3 is 12 residues long. The CDR3 coding sequence is TGTGCCAGCAGTTTAGGGGCGGGGAAGCAGTATTTT. Protein sequence: CASSLGAGKQYF.

This sequence joins TRBV4-3 and TRBJ1-1; 7 nucleotides line up with TRBD1. This CDR3 has 13 residues. Germline CDR1 is LGHNA and CDR2 is YSLEER. V was clipped by 4 bases and J by 7 bases; unmatched bases: 6. The chain's CDR3 is CASSPGGGREAFF. Written as DNA, the CDR3 is TGCGCCAGCAGCCCCGGAGGGGGCCGTGAAGCTTTCTTT.

J is TRBJ1-5 and V is TRBV7-2; no firm D call. Germline assignment: CDR1 SGHTA and CDR2 FQGNSA. This CDR3 has 15 residues. V was shortened by 0 bases and J by 1 base, with 7 bases between the two germline ends. The chain's CDR3 is CASSLALVSNQPQHF. The CDR3 nucleotides are TGTGCCAGCAGCTTAGCGCTGGTGAGCAATCAGCCCCAGCATTTT.

This clone came up once. V gene TRBV5-4 combines with J gene TRBJ2-3; D gene ambiguous. There are 14 residues in the CDR3. V lost 0 bases and J lost 2, with 7 bases in between. The germline V gene encodes CDR1 SGHNT and CDR2 YYREEE (reference sequence). The CDR3 DNA sequence: TGTGCCAGCAGCTTGGCCGGCTACACAGATACGCAGTATTTT. Encoded protein: CASSLAGYTDTQYF.

This clone appeared a single time. The V gene is TRBV14, the J gene TRBJ2-3; 9 bases are shared with TRBD2. V lost 0 bases, J lost 0 bases, and 1 base stayed unmatched. The germline V gene has CDR1 SGHDN and CDR2 FVKESK. The CDR3 length is 16 residues. The CDR3 here is CASSQDSGGSTDTQYF. The CDR3 DNA sequence: TGTGCCAGCAGCCAAGATAGCGGGGGAAGCACAGATACGCAGTATTTT.

The V gene is TRBV27, the J gene TRBJ1-2; D possibly corresponds to TRBD1 (6 bases). Looked up from germline, CDR1 is MNHEY and CDR2 is SMNVEV (reference sequence). V shed 4 bases and J shed 4 bases, with 13 bases lying between them. The CDR3 is 14 amino acids. CDR3 coding DNA: TGTGCCAGCAGTTCGACAGGAGCGGGCTATGGCTACACCTTC. This encodes CASSSTGAGYGYTF.

The chain joins TRBV4-1 to TRBJ2-3, with D perhaps TRBD1 or TRBD2 (6 bases each). V lost 8 bases and J 7 bases, leaving 22 bases between the germline ends. Germline V CDR1 and CDR2: MGHRA, YSYEKL. The CDR3 is 15 residues long. CDR3 residues: CASRPPGTRDYTQYF. In DNA, the CDR3 is TGCGCCAGCCGCCCCCCCGGGACACGGGACTATACGCAGTATTTT.

The V call is TRBV7-9, the J call TRBJ1-2; possible D gene TRBD1, 5 bases. Germline V lookup: CDR1 SEHNR, CDR2 FQNEAQ (reference sequence). The CDR3 has 13 residues. The ends were cut back, 5 bases at V and 0 bases at J, with 7 bases in the middle. The CDR3, as DNA: TGTGCCAGCAGCCGACAGACTAACTATGGCTACACCTTC. Translating it yields CASSRQTNYGYTF.

The gene calls are TRBV7-2 and TRBJ2-7; TRBD1 matches 10 bases. CDR1 is SGHTA and CDR2 is FQGNSA in the germline V gene. The CDR3 totals 15 residues. After removal of 5 bases from V and 3 bases from J, the junction contained 7 bases not matched to a gene. The CDR3 DNA sequence: TGTGCCAGCAGCACTACAGGGACAGGGGTCTACGAGCAGTACTTC. Translated, it gives CASSTTGTGVYEQYF.

The DNA of the CDR3 is TGTGCCAGCAGCGTAGCGCGGCGGGGGGTGACCGCCCAAAGTCTAGATACGCAGTATTTT. As protein: CASSVARRGVTAQSLDTQYF. V gene TRBV9 combines with J gene TRBJ2-3; 8 positions agree with TRBD2. Germline CDR1 reads SGDLS; CDR2 reads YYNGEE. Unmatched junction bases numbered 20, after V lost 0 bases and J lost 5 bases. The CDR3 sequence is 20 residues long.

The chain is built from TRBV28 and TRBJ1-2; perhaps TRBD1 as D (6 bases). The ends were cut back, 8 bases at V and 4 bases at J, with 20 bases in the middle. This CDR3 spans 15 amino acids. Germline V gives CDR1 MDHEN, CDR2 SYDVKM. The CDR3 protein is CASSQQGKTGYGYTF. The CDR3 region has the DNA TGTGCCAGCTCTCAACAGGGAAAAACAGGCTATGGCTACACCTTC.

The chain recombines TRBV7-3 with TRBJ2-5, with D perhaps matching TRBD1 (6 bases). V lost 5 bases and J lost 5, with 18 bases in between. Germline V gives CDR1 SGHTA, CDR2 FQGTGA. This CDR3 is built from 15 residues. The CDR3 is CASSTGQSTVETQYF. CDR3 coding DNA: TGTGCCAGCAGCACCGGACAGTCAACTGTGGAGACCCAGTACTTC.